This is a list of T cell receptor beta chains from one sample in a study of blood T cells in healthy people across ages. MiXCR was run by TCRdb on the 5' RACE reads, yielding one entry per CDR3 protein. The data show more than 750,000 distinct CDR3 sequences, 25% to 35% seen once. The same data also contributed to another study, on T cells of mothers and their children.

Material for sequencing was blood. The receptors were gathered from a woman in her forties in good health. The CDR3 runs from the conserved cysteine through the conserved F or W. The order of the fields is V gene, J gene, CDR3 protein.

>TRBV20-1|TRBJ2-7
CSAKDLSSCEQYF
>TRBV11-2|TRBJ2-3
CASSLGPRGGHLDTQYF
>TRBV6-2/TRBV6-3|TRBJ2-1
CASSYPETSGRALGQFF
>TRBV28|TRBJ2-1
CASGSGGVYNEQFF
>TRBV25-1|TRBJ2-7
CASSATVTYEQYF
>TRBV4-2|TRBJ1-1
CASSDLLDRDREAFF
>TRBV5-1|TRBJ2-3
CASSLSGTSGTPFSTDTQYF
>TRBV7-2|TRBJ2-7
CATLVGAGGHEQYF
>TRBV7-2|TRBJ2-3
CASSLALRGDTQYF
>TRBV15|TRBJ1-2
CATSREGGNDYTF
>TRBV4-3|TRBJ2-1
CASSQGASSYNEQFF
>TRBV5-4|.
CASSYPGTGSYEQFF
>TRBV29-1|TRBJ2-3
CSGRDGCYEQYF
>TRBV28|TRBJ2-3
CASRASDTDTQYF
>TRBV24-1|TRBJ2-7
CATSGEGPYEQYF
>TRBV20-1|TRBJ2-1
CSASGGGSYNEQFF
>TRBV4-3|TRBJ2-5
CASSPTRQNQETQYF
>TRBV7-2|TRBJ2-7
CASSDYSYRGYEQYF
>TRBV7-2|TRBJ1-2
CASSLIPGADGYTF
>TRBV5-1|TRBJ2-7
CASSLTLPGLSSYEQYF
>TRBV29-1|TRBJ1-1
CSVTGMTGRNTEAFF
>TRBV12-3/TRBV12-4|TRBJ1-5
CASSLEGAWNQPQHF
>TRBV20-1|TRBJ1-1
CSALDRRNTEAFF
>TRBV5-1|TRBJ2-7
CASSLGGDDQYF
>TRBV28|TRBJ1-3
CASRRSSSGNTIYF
>TRBV7-2|TRBJ2-1
CASSTQGGQIANEQFF
>TRBV12-3/TRBV12-4|TRBJ1-2
CASSLVPLDRLYGYTF
>TRBV4-2|TRBJ1-1
CASSQDGKTNTEAFF
>TRBV28|TRBJ1-2
CASSLDQGAHNYGYTF
>TRBV5-5|TRBJ2-1
CASSFGLAEAYYNEQFF
>TRBV5-6|TRBJ2-5
CASSRTGLETQYF
>TRBV7-3|TRBJ1-2
CASREDRGGGYTF
>TRBV12-3/TRBV12-4|TRBJ2-7
CASRLGGQTLYEQYF
>TRBV6-5|TRBJ1-5
CASSFGSGINQPQHF
>TRBV7-2|TRBJ1-2
CASRTDQGRGGGGYTF
>TRBV20-1|TRBJ1-2
CSARDNGIGVGYTF
>TRBV9|TRBJ2-4
CASSTTPLGGDIQYF
>TRBV28|TRBJ2-5
CASSFTRGRYTQETQYF
>TRBV18|TRBJ2-4
CASSPPSGQGHIQYF
>TRBV7-9|TRBJ1-5
CASSLDTGYQPQHF
>TRBV7-3|TRBJ1-2
CASSRGQGSGYTF
>TRBV20-1|TRBJ2-3
CSASRTGASTDTQYF
>TRBV12-3/TRBV12-4|TRBJ1-5
CASSRDREAPRQPQHF
>TRBV9|TRBJ1-1
CASSRDGSNLLTEAFF
>TRBV15|TRBJ2-5
CATRGGSSQYQETQYF
>TRBV28|TRBJ1-2
CASIKYSWGYGYTF
>TRBV27|TRBJ2-7
CASGDLGQYPYEQYF
>TRBV18|TRBJ2-1
CASSPWTESNEQFF
>TRBV4-1|TRBJ2-7
CASSINAPGQTYEQYF
>TRBV5-5|TRBJ2-3
CASSVQGGYTDTQYF
>TRBV4-2|TRBJ2-1
CASSQDPTDQNEQFF
>TRBV4-3|TRBJ2-3
CASSLTRRGTDTQYF
>TRBV4-3|TRBJ2-3
CASSLTGSSDTQYF